This TCR beta chain was recorded in a study of blood T cell repertoires in COVID-19. The CDR3 length is 13 residues. Trimming stripped 1 base from V and 12 bases from J, with 10 bases between. Germline lookup yields CDR1 SGHTA and CDR2 FQGNSA. This table comes from immunoSEQ multiplex PCR, and its TCRdb copy is limited to in-frame clones, with some not included. The top ten hold around 0.92% of the sample, which has over 250,000 clones, approximately 85% seen once. The TCR sequence derives from a woman aged 25 to 39 who had recovered from COVID-19. Source material: PBMCs or T cells enriched from blood (not recorded which). V usage is TRBV7-2 and J usage is TRBJ1-6; no clear D gene. The CDR3 DNA reads as TGTGCCAGCAGCTTAGGATCGGGAAGACCCCTCCACTTT. This sequence encodes CASSLGSGRPLHF.